This T cell receptor beta chain emerged from a study of Graves' ophthalmopathy and Graves' hyperthyroidism. V gave up 7 bases and J gave up 5 bases, with 10 bases separating them. The CDR3 loop spans 12 amino acids. Germline V CDR1 and CDR2: KGHDR, SFDVKD. Amplification from RNA transcripts yielded the TCR beta CDR3 regions. HTBI primers were used in a first-round RT-PCR, which preceded a second-round multiplex PCR. Using its own MiXCR run on the multiplex PCR reads, TCRdb lists one record per CDR3 protein. The sample holds about half a million distinct CDR3 sequences, about 15% seen once. The receptor was isolated from a woman in her thirties with Graves' ophthalmopathy. The specimen was blood. V gene TRBV24-1 combines with J gene TRBJ2-5, with D tentatively TRBD2 (7 bases). The CDR3 loop reads CATSRGAETQYF. In DNA, the CDR3 is TGTGCCACCAGCCGGGGGGCGGAGACCCAGTACTTC.